This passage covers 30 T cell receptor beta chains from one sample sequenced in a study of T-cell reconstitution after alpha-beta-depleted transplantation in children. It was with unique molecular identifiers that the TCRbeta library was prepared. TCRdb processed the PCR reads anew with MiXCR; each CDR3 protein has one entry. Among 700,000 to 950,000 distinct CDR3 sequences listed, around 15% were seen once. The sequences come from PBMCs, mostly from graft donor cells, collected 360 days after TCRalphabeta/CD19-depleted stem cell transplant. The receptors here all came from a male patient younger than 18 who had a stem cell transplant for acute lymphoblastic leukemia, so the T cells may come from the graft donor.

The V call is TRBV7-3, the J call TRBJ2-1; 7 bases line up with TRBD1. V lost 4 bases to trimming and J lost 3 bases; unmatched junction nucleotides: 6. CDR3 size: 15 residues. Germline V CDR1 and CDR2: SGHTA, FQGTGA. In DNA form, the CDR3 reads TGTGCCAGCAGCTCGACCGGGACAGACTACAATGAGCAGTTCTTC. Residues: CASSSTGTDYNEQFF.

This clonotype was picked up a small number of times. This sequence joins TRBV18 and TRBJ2-1, with D maybe TRBD2 (6 bases). CDR3 length equals 16 residues. Deletions cut 2 bases from V and 9 bases from J, with 20 bases between. Germline CDR1 is KGHSH and CDR2 is LQKENI. The CDR3 DNA reads TGTGCCAGCTCACCAAGGGGCGGGGATAAAAGTGCTGAGCAGTTCTTC. Encoded protein: CASSPRGGDKSAEQFF.

This clonotype has only a few counts. The chain couples TRBV25-1 to TRBJ2-3; TRBD1 or TRBD2 may be the D gene (6 bases each). This CDR3 has 15 residues. The V end was cut by 7 bases, the J end by 0 bases, with 14 bases between. Germline CDR1 MGHDK, CDR2 SYGVNS. CDR3 amino acids: CASTRGGRSTDTQYF. The DNA of the CDR3 is TGTGCCAGCACCAGGGGAGGCCGGAGCACAGATACGCAGTATTTT.

This clonotype was detected only a few times. The rearrangement joins TRBV6-6 to TRBJ2-7; no reliable D call. The length of the CDR3 is 13 residues. CDR1 is MNHNY and CDR2 is SVGAGI in the germline V gene (reference sequence). The germline V and J ends were trimmed by 1 base and 4 bases, with 8 bases remaining between them. CDR3 in DNA: TGTGCCAGCAGTTACTTTAAATCTTACGAGCAGTACTTC. It translates to CASSYFKSYEQYF.

The rearrangement uses TRBV5-6 and TRBJ2-2; 8 nucleotides line up with TRBD1. CDR3 length: 16 amino acids. The germline gives CDR1 SGHDT, CDR2 YYEEEE. Germline trimming cut 1 base from V and 3 bases from J; bases unmatched to any gene: 5. The CDR3, as DNA: TGTGCCAGCAGCTTGACTCCCAGGGGGCACACCGGGGAGCTGTTTTTT. This codes for CASSLTPRGHTGELFF.

This clonotype was seen many times. The chain employs TRBV18 and TRBJ2-1; the match to TRBD2 covers 7 bases. The germline gives CDR1 KGHSH, CDR2 LQKENI. Germline trimming cut 6 bases from V and 7 bases from J; bases unmatched to any gene: 3. There are 12 residues in the CDR3. The CDR3 DNA reads TGTGCCAGCTCTAGCGGGCGGAATGAGCAGTTCTTC. Encoded protein: CASSSGRNEQFF.

In its sample, this clonotype was seen a few times. The CDR3: CASSHIRGQETQYF. The CDR3 nucleotides are TGTGCCAGCAGCCATATCAGGGGGCAAGAGACCCAGTACTTC. The chain couples TRBV7-9 to TRBJ2-5; 7 nucleotides line up with TRBD1. CDR1 and CDR2 (germline): SEHNR, FQNEAQ (reference sequence). This CDR3 is built from 14 residues. V shed 5 bases and J 2 bases; nucleotides not matched to a gene: 5. The whole variable domain, filled in from reference TRBV7-9 and TRBJ2-5, reads DTGVSQNPRHKITKRGQNVTFRCDPISEHNRLYWYRQTLGQGPEFLTYFQNEAQLEKSRLLSDRFSAERPKGSFSTLEIQRTEQGDSAMYLCASSHIRGQETQYFGPGTRLLVL.

This clonotype turned up a few times. The chain recombines TRBV9 with TRBJ1-4; unclear D gene. This CDR3 spans 16 amino acids. The V end was cut by 0 bases, the J end by 0 bases, with 9 bases between. Per the germline V gene, CDR1 is SGDLS and CDR2 is YYNGEE. The CDR3 sequence: CASSVGTVPTNEKLFF. CDR3 coding DNA: TGTGCCAGCAGCGTAGGCACGGTCCCAACTAATGAAAAACTGTTTTTT.

This clonotype has a handful of counts. J is TRBJ2-3 and V is TRBV11-1; D unclear. This CDR3 region has 14 residues. V gave up 1 base and J gave up 4 bases, with 9 bases separating them. Looked up from germline, CDR1 is SGHAT and CDR2 is FQDESV (reference sequence). The CDR3 coding sequence is TGTGCCAGCAGCTTAGATTTTGAGGCAGATACGCAGTATTTT. This sequence encodes CASSLDFEADTQYF.

Ten or more counts support this clonotype. The chain has TRBV18 and TRBJ2-1; TRBD2 aligns across 13 bases. The CDR3 sequence is 15 residues long. V trimming: 8 bases; J trimming: 5 bases; junction bases outside the gene matches: 6. Per the germline V gene, CDR1 is KGHSH and CDR2 is LQKENI. The CDR3 region has the DNA TGTGCCAGCAGTCCGGGACTAGCGGGAAACAATGAGCAGTTCTTC. Residues: CASSPGLAGNNEQFF.

This clonotype appeared many times. The V call is TRBV19, the J call TRBJ2-1; possible D gene TRBD2, 6 bases. Germline V CDR1 and CDR2: LNHDA, SQIVND (reference sequence). The V and J ends lost 6 bases and 5 bases respectively, with 14 bases between them. CDR3 length equals 14 residues. CDR3 protein: CASSEGTFNNEQFF. CDR3 DNA: TGTGCCAGTAGCGAGGGGACTTTCAACAATGAGCAGTTCTTC. Looking up the rest from reference TRBV19 and TRBJ2-1 gives the full variable domain: DGGITQSPKYLFRKEGQNVTLSCEQNLNHDAMYWYRQDPGQGLRLIYYSQIVNDFQKGDIAEGYSVSREKKESFPLTVTSAQKNPTAFYLCASSEGTFNNEQFFGPGTRLTVL.

This rearrangement joins TRBV5-1 to TRBJ1-2, with TRBD1 matching 7 bases. With V trimmed by 4 bases and J by 0 bases, 9 bases remained unmatched. Germline lookup yields CDR1 SGHRS and CDR2 YFSETQ. The CDR3 spans 16 residues. The CDR3 DNA reads as TGCGCCAGCAGCCGATCCCACGGGACAGCTAACTATGGCTACACCTTC. Protein: CASSRSHGTANYGYTF.

The gene calls are TRBV5-1 and TRBJ2-1, with D maybe TRBD2 (5 bases). The germline V gene has CDR1 SGHRS and CDR2 YFSETQ. V lost 5 bases to trimming and J lost 7 bases, with 16 bases between them. CDR3 size: 14 residues. CDR3 protein: CASREGAVFNEQFF. The CDR3 DNA reads TGCGCCAGCAGAGAGGGCGCCGTGTTTAATGAGCAGTTCTTC. Full variable domain (remainder filled in from reference TRBV5-1 and TRBJ2-1): KAGVTQTPRYLIKTRGQQVTLSCSPISGHRSVSWYQQTPGQGLQFLFEYFSETQRNKGNFPGRFSGRQFSNSRSEMNVSTLELGDSALYLCASREGAVFNEQFFGPGTRLTVL.

This clonotype was observed many times. This chain joins TRBV5-1 and TRBJ2-7, with 11 bases matching TRBD1. The germline gives CDR1 SGHRS, CDR2 YFSETQ. The CDR3 consists of 14 residues. Trimming took 3 bases from V and 3 from J; bases not matched to a gene: 2. The CDR3 DNA reads as TGCGCCAGCAGCTGGGGACAGGGGGACTACGAGCAGTACTTC. Translating gives CASSWGQGDYEQYF.

This clonotype was seen only a few times. CDR3 residues: CASSLIWTGSIEQDQPQHF. The CDR3 region has the DNA TGTGCCAGCAGCCTCATTTGGACAGGGTCGATCGAGCAGGATCAGCCCCAGCATTTT. The chain employs TRBV11-1 and TRBJ1-5; 8 positions match TRBD1. In germline, CDR1 is SGHAT, CDR2 FQDESV (reference sequence). The CDR3 runs to 19 residues. After removal of 5 bases from V and 5 bases from J, the junction contained 20 bases not matched to a gene.

This sequence joins TRBV2 and TRBJ2-3, with D perhaps TRBD1 or TRBD2 (5 bases each). V was clipped by 11 bases and J by 2 bases, with 14 bases between them. The CDR3 consists of 13 residues. Germline V gene sequence: CDR1 SNHLY, CDR2 FYNNEI. CDR3 amino acids: CAGLLGVTDTQYF. For the CDR3, the DNA is TGTGCCGGCCTGTTGGGGGTCACAGATACGCAGTATTTT.

The V and J genes are TRBV11-2 and TRBJ2-3; TRBD2 matches at 7 bases. With V trimmed by 6 bases and J by 6 bases, 6 bases remained unmatched. The CDR3 is made up of 13 amino acids. Germline values: CDR1 SGHAT, CDR2 FQNNGV. For the CDR3, the DNA is TGTGCCAGCAGGGAAGCGGGGCGGGATACGCAGTATTTT. Protein: CASREAGRDTQYF.

This clonotype was counted between two and nine times. The rearrangement joins TRBV5-1 to TRBJ2-7, with D uncertain. CDR3 length: 13 residues. The V gene's germline CDR1 is SGHRS and CDR2 YFSETQ. V was clipped by 7 bases and J by 5 bases, with 16 bases between them. The CDR3 protein is CASGQVGLDEQYF. The DNA of the CDR3 is TGCGCCAGCGGTCAGGTGGGGTTAGACGAGCAGTACTTC.

The chain has TRBV10-3 and TRBJ2-7; D is perhaps TRBD1 (6 bases). Germline V lookup: CDR1 ENHRY, CDR2 SYGVKD. This CDR3 is 13 amino acids long. Trimming stripped 4 bases from V and 4 bases from J, with 11 bases between. Written as DNA, the CDR3 is TGTGCCATCAGTGCTGTGGACAGATACGAGCAGTACTTC. This gives the protein CAISAVDRYEQYF.

This clonotype has a handful of counts. The chain uses TRBV6-5 and TRBJ2-1; 7 bases fit TRBD2. Germline V CDR1 and CDR2: MNHEY, SVGAGI. CDR3 length equals 16 residues. V gave up 5 bases and J gave up 0 bases; unmatched junction bases: 7. For the CDR3, the DNA is TGTGCCAGCAGTACTCTAGCGGAGATCTCCTACAATGAGCAGTTCTTC. Protein sequence: CASSTLAEISYNEQFF.

The V gene is TRBV5-8, the J gene TRBJ2-1, with 7 bases that match TRBD1. The trim removed 2 bases at V and 9 bases at J, leaving 11 bases unmatched. The germline V gene encodes CDR1 SGHTS and CDR2 YDEGEE. The CDR3 is 15 residues long. The DNA for the CDR3 is TGTGCCAGCAGCTTATTCACCGACAGGGCGGTTGAGCAGTTCTTC. Its protein is CASSLFTDRAVEQFF.

The rearrangement uses TRBV20-1 and TRBJ1-6; 7 bases line up with TRBD1. The CDR3 length is 17 residues. V lost 2 bases, J lost 1 base, and 8 bases stayed unmatched. Germline V CDR1 and CDR2: DFQATT, SNEGSKA (reference sequence). The CDR3 DNA follows: TGCAGTGCTAGAATCATAGGGGGCGCATCCTATAATTCACCCCTCCACTTT. Amino acid sequence: CSARIIGGASYNSPLHF.

The CDR3 nucleotides read TGTGCCAGCAGTCGGACTAGCATCACCGGGGAGCTGTTTTTT. Translated, it gives CASSRTSITGELFF. This sequence joins TRBV6-2 or TRBV6-3 and TRBJ2-2, with 8 bases that match TRBD2. This CDR3 is 14 amino acids long. J gave up 4 bases and V 5 bases, and 3 bases lay outside the gene matches. From germline, CDR1 is MNHEY and CDR2 SVGEGT.

The chain combines TRBV20-1 with TRBJ2-1; 8 bases line up with TRBD1. V lost 0 bases to trimming and J lost 9 bases; unmatched junction nucleotides: 7. This CDR3 contains 14 residues. The germline V gene encodes CDR1 DFQATT and CDR2 SNEGSKA (reference sequence). CDR3 sequence reads: CSAREGRGRREQFF. The CDR3 region has the DNA TGCAGTGCTAGAGAGGGCAGGGGGCGTCGTGAGCAGTTCTTC.

The table lists this clonotype with a few counts. The rearrangement uses TRBV5-1 and TRBJ2-1, with 7 bases identical to TRBD2. The germline V gene encodes CDR1 SGHRS and CDR2 YFSETQ. The V and J ends lost 0 bases and 2 bases, in that order; junction bases with no gene match: 8. The CDR3 is 17 residues long. Here the CDR3 reads CASSLAEAGRAYNEQFF. Here the CDR3 DNA reads TGCGCCAGCAGCTTGGCCGAGGCAGGGAGGGCCTACAATGAGCAGTTCTTC.

This clonotype was found a few times. The chain is built from TRBV14 and TRBJ2-7; D remains unclear. The CDR3 loop spans 15 amino acids. The V end was cut by 4 bases, the J end by 2 bases, with 15 bases between. Germline CDR1 reads SGHDN; CDR2 reads FVKESK. CDR3 coding DNA: TGTGCCAGCAGCCTAATCGACTCGTCCCCCTACGAGCAGTACTTC. As protein: CASSLIDSSPYEQYF.

The gene calls are TRBV3-1 and TRBJ1-2; unclear D gene. The CDR3 is made up of 16 amino acids. Per germline, CDR1 LGHDT and CDR2 YNNKEL (reference sequence). Trimming took off 0 bases at V and 8 bases at J, with 19 bases between the two ends. The CDR3 DNA reads TGTGCCAGCAGCCAAGATAACCAGCATCCCATCGGCGGCTACACCTTC. Translation gives CASSQDNQHPIGGYTF.

The rearrangement links TRBV29-1 to TRBJ2-7; D may match TRBD1 or TRBD2 (6 bases each). CDR1 is SQVTM, CDR2 ANQGSEA, per germline. The V end lost 3 bases, the J end lost 7 bases, and 10 bases lay between the germline ends. The CDR3 loop spans 11 amino acids. This chain's CDR3 is CSVDRGGEQYF. CDR3 sequence (DNA): TGCAGCGTTGATAGAGGGGGGGAGCAGTACTTC.

CDR3 sequence reads: CASSARNFRGGTEAFF. In DNA form, the CDR3 reads TGCGCCAGCAGCGCACGGAATTTCAGGGGAGGTACTGAAGCTTTCTTT. This chain connects TRBV5-1 to TRBJ1-1, with D perhaps TRBD1 (6 bases). From germline, CDR1 is SGHRS and CDR2 YFSETQ. The ends were cut back, 4 bases at V and 5 bases at J, with 21 bases in the middle. This CDR3 region has 16 residues.

CDR3 sequence: CASSSPRELFF. The CDR3 nucleotides are TGTGCCAGCAGTTCCCCCAGGGAACTGTTTTTT. This sequence joins TRBV12-3 or TRBV12-4 and TRBJ1-4, with D possibly matching TRBD1 (5 bases). The CDR3 length is 11 residues. The V gene lost 4 bases and the J gene lost 12 bases, with 9 bases spanning the gap.